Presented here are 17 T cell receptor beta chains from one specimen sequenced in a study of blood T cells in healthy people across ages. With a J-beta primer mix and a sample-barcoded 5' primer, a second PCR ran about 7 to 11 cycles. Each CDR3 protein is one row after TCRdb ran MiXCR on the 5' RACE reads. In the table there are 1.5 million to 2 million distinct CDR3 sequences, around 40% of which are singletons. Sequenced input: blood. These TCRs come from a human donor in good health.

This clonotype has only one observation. The CDR3 loop reads CASSLTSGSYSYNEQFF. The DNA of the CDR3 is TGTGCCAGCAGCCTTACTAGCGGGTCATACTCCTACAATGAGCAGTTCTTC. This chain links TRBV7-6 with TRBJ2-1; 9 nucleotides align to TRBD2. Per the germline V gene, CDR1 is SGHVS and CDR2 is FNYEAQ. The CDR3 runs to 17 residues. The V gene end was trimmed by 5 bases and the J gene end by 0 bases; junction bases not matched to a gene: 8.

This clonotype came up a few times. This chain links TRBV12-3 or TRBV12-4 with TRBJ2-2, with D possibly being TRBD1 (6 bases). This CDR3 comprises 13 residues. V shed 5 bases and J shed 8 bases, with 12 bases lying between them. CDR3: CASSGGGWGELFF. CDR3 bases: TGTGCCAGCAGTGGGGGCGGGTGGGGGGAGCTGTTTTTT.

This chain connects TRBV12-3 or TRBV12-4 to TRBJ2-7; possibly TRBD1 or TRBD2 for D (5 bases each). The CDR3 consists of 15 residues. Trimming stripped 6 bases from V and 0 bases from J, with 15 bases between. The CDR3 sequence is CASSPYPGSSYEQYF. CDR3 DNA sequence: TGTGCCAGCAGCCCTTACCCAGGGAGCTCCTACGAGCAGTACTTC.

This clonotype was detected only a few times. The CDR3 is CASSWRTVSATNEKLFF. CDR3 bases: TGTGCCAGCAGCTGGAGGACAGTCAGTGCAACTAATGAAAAACTGTTTTTT. V gene TRBV7-2 combines with J gene TRBJ1-4, with D possibly being TRBD1 (6 bases). The CDR3 contains 17 residues. CDR1 and CDR2 (germline): SGHTA, FQGNSA. Trimming took off 4 bases at V and 0 bases at J, with 15 bases between the two ends.

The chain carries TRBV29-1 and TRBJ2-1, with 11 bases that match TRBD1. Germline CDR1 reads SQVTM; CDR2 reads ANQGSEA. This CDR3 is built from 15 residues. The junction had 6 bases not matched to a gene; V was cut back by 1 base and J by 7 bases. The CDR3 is CSVEARDRGLNEQFF. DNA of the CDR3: TGCAGCGTTGAAGCCCGGGACAGGGGGTTGAATGAGCAGTTCTTC.

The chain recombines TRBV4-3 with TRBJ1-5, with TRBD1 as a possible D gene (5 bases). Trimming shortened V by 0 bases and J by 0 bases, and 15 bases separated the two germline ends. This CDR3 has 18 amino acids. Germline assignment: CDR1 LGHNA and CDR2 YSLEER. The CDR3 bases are TGCGCCAGCAGCCAAGATCGGTTTCGGGGCAGTAGCAATCAGCCCCAGCATTTT. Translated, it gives CASSQDRFRGSSNQPQHF.

In DNA, the CDR3 is TGTGCCACCAGTGATTTCCGGGAGGGTAGCACAGATACGCAGTATTTT. This encodes CATSDFREGSTDTQYF. The J gene is TRBJ2-3, the V gene TRBV24-1; 8 bases match TRBD2. The CDR3 runs 16 residues. Trimming took 1 base from V and 0 from J; bases not matched to a gene: 2. The germline V gene encodes CDR1 KGHDR and CDR2 SFDVKD.

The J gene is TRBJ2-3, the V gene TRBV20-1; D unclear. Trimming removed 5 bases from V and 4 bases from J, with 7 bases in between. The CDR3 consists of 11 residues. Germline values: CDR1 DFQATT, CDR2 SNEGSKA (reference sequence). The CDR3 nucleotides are TGCAGTGCTGCTATGGCAGATACGCAGTATTTT. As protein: CSAAMADTQYF.

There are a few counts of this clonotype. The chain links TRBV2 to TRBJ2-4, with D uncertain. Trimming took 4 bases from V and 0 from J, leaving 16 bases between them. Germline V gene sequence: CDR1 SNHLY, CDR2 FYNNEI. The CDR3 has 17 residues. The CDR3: CASSGGLGSLAKNIQYF. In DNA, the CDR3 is TGTGCCAGCAGTGGTGGGCTGGGCAGCTTAGCCAAAAACATTCAGTACTTC.

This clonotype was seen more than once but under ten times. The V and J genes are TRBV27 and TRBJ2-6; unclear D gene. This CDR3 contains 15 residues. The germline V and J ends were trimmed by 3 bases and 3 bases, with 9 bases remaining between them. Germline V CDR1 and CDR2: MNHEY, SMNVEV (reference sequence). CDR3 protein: CASSLKPFGANVLTF. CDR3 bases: TGTGCCAGCAGTTTGAAGCCCTTTGGGGCCAACGTCCTGACTTTC. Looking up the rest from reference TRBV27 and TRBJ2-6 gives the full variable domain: EAQVTQNPRYLITVTGKKLTVTCSQNMNHEYMSWYRQDPGLGLRQIYYSMNVEVTDKGDVPEGYKVSRKEKRNFPLILESPSPNQTSLYFCASSLKPFGANVLTFGAGSRLTVL.

CDR3 amino acids: CASSQETLKYNEQFF. CDR3 bases: TGTGCCAGCAGCCAAGAAACGCTAAAGTACAATGAGCAGTTCTTC. The chain employs TRBV3-1 and TRBJ2-1, with D unclear. CDR1 is LGHDT and CDR2 is YNNKEL in the germline V gene (reference sequence). This CDR3 comprises 15 residues. The ends were cut back, 0 bases at V and 4 bases at J, with 10 bases in the middle.

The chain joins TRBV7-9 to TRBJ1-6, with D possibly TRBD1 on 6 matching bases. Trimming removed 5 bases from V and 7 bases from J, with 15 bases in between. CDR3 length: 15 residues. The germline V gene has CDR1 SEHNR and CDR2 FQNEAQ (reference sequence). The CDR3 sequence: CASSLLTGSNSPLHF. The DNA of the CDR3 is TGTGCCAGCAGCCTCCTTACAGGGTCAAATTCACCCCTCCACTTT. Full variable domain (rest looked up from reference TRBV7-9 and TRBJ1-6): DTGVSQNPRHKITKRGQNVTFRCDPISEHNRLYWYRQTLGQGPEFLTYFQNEAQLEKSRLLSDRFSAERPKGSFSTLEIQRTEQGDSAMYLCASSLLTGSNSPLHFGNGTRLTVT.

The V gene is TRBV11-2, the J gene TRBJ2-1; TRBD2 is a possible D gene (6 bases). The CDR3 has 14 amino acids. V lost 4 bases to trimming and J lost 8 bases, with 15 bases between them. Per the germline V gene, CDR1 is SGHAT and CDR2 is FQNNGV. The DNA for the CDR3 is TGTGCCAGCAGCTACGGGACTTCCACATATGAGCAGTTCTTC. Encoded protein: CASSYGTSTYEQFF.

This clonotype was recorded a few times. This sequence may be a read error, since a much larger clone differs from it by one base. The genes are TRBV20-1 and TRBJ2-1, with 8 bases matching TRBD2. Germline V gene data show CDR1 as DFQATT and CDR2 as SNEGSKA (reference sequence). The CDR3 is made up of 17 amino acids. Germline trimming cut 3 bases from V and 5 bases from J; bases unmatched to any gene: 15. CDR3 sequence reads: CSARPLGGSGINNEQFF. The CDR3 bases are TGCAGTGCTAGGCCCCTCGGGGGTAGCGGGATTAACAATGAGCAGTTCTTC.

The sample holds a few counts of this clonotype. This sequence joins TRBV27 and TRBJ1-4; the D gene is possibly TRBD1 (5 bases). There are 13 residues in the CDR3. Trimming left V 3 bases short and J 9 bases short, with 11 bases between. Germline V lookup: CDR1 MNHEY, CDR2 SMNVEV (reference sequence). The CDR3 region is CASSLDWGKKLFF. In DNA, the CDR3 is TGTGCCAGCAGTTTGGACTGGGGGAAAAAACTGTTTTTT. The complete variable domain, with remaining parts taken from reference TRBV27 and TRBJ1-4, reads EAQVTQNPRYLITVTGKKLTVTCSQNMNHEYMSWYRQDPGLGLRQIYYSMNVEVTDKGDVPEGYKVSRKEKRNFPLILESPSPNQTSLYFCASSLDWGKKLFFGSGTQLSVL.

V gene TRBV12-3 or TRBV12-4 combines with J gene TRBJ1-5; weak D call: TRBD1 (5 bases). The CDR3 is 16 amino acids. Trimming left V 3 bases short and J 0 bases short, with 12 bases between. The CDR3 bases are TGTGCCAGCAGTTTTGGGGGGGTCAATAGCAATCAGCCCCAGCATTTT. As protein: CASSFGGVNSNQPQHF.

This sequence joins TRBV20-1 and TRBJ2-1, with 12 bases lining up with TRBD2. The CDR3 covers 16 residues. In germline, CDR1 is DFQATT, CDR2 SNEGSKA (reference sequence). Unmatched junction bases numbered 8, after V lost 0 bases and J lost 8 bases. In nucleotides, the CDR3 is TGCAGTGCTAGAGATATCCTAGCGGGGGGGGGCGATGAGCAGTTCTTC. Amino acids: CSARDILAGGGDEQFF.